The 25 T cell receptor beta chains presented below share a single source sample, sequenced in a study of blood T cells in healthy people across ages. Combining a sample-barcoded 5' primer with a J-beta primer mix, a second PCR ran for roughly 7 to 12 cycles. TCRdb independently ran MiXCR on the 5' RACE reads; one entry per CDR3 protein. The table lists 1.5 million to 2 million distinct CDR3 sequences, around 48% of them singletons. Sequencing was performed on blood. Receptors were obtained from a woman between 40 and 50 years old in good health.

The V and J genes are TRBV5-6 and TRBJ2-4; tentatively, D is TRBD2 (7 bases). The germline gives CDR1 SGHDT, CDR2 YYEEEE. The germline V and J ends were trimmed by 2 bases and 8 bases, with 20 bases remaining between them. CDR3 length: 16 residues. As DNA, the CDR3 is TGTGCCAGCAGCTTTTCTGCGGGGGCACTCCGGGACATTCAGTACTTC. It is translated as CASSFSAGALRDIQYF.

This clonotype has just one count. Germline is not matched at one junction end, which may reflect a read error. The J gene is TRBJ2-3, the V gene TRBV12-3 or TRBV12-4; 10 nucleotides line up with TRBD2. The CDR3 length is 18 residues. The CDR3 spells CASSLGIQRGGTTDMQYF. The CDR3 bases are TGTGCCAGCAGTTTAGGGATCCAGCGGGGGGGAACCACAGATATGCAGTATTTT.

This rearrangement joins TRBV29-1 to TRBJ2-2, with 11 positions matching TRBD2. There are 15 residues in the CDR3. The ends lost 2 bases at V and 1 base at J; junction bases unmatched: 0. CDR1 is SQVTM, CDR2 ANQGSEA, per germline. The CDR3 region is CSVETSGGNTGELFF. For the CDR3, the DNA is TGCAGCGTTGAAACTAGCGGGGGGAACACCGGGGAGCTGTTTTTT.

This clonotype has a handful of counts. An end of the junction does not agree with germline; a read error may underlie this. The chain recombines TRBV7-2 with TRBJ2-5; D might be TRBD2 (6 bases). The CDR3 contains 13 residues. From germline, CDR1 is SGHTA and CDR2 FQGNSA. Here the CDR3 reads CASSSGLQEAQYF. The CDR3 DNA sequence: TGTGCCAGCAGCTCGGGACTGCAAGAGGCCCAGTACTTC.

J is TRBJ2-5 and V is TRBV20-1; D perhaps matches TRBD2 (6 bases). V lost 0 bases and J 2 bases, leaving 13 bases between the germline ends. The germline CDR1 and CDR2 sequences are DFQATT and SNEGSKA (reference sequence). This CDR3 spans 15 amino acids. CDR3 sequence (DNA): TGCAGTGCTAGAGATGGGACTGGTAAACAAGAGACCCAGTACTTC. It encodes CSARDGTGKQETQYF.

With regard to this clonotype: One end of the junction fails to match germline, which may point to a read error. This sequence joins TRBV7-2 and TRBJ2-4; D unclear. CDR1 is SGHTA, CDR2 FQGNSA, per germline. There are 18 residues in the CDR3. In DNA form, the CDR3 reads TGTGCCAGCAGCCAATCGTGGGCTTTCGACCGAGCCAAAAACATTCGGTACTTC. It encodes CASSQSWAFDRAKNIRYF.

The CDR3 loop reads CASSQDNDEGNSPLHF. The DNA of the CDR3 is TGCGCCAGCAGCCAAGATAATGATGAAGGGAATTCACCCCTCCACTTT. The chain couples TRBV4-3 to TRBJ1-6, with D uncertain. V shed 0 bases and J shed 7 bases, with 13 bases lying between them. The CDR3 spans 16 residues. Germline CDR1 is LGHNA and CDR2 is YSLEER.

V is TRBV28 and J is TRBJ2-5, with D possibly being TRBD1 or TRBD2 (6 bases each). The V gene lost 4 bases and the J gene lost 5 bases, with 14 bases spanning the gap. Germline lookup yields CDR1 MDHEN and CDR2 SYDVKM. The CDR3 loop spans 14 amino acids. CDR3: CASSYRGLGETQYF. DNA of the CDR3: TGTGCCAGCAGTTATCGGGGGCTGGGGGAGACCCAGTACTTC.

The genes are TRBV9 and TRBJ2-7; 9 bases map to TRBD1. CDR1 is SGDLS, CDR2 YYNGEE, per germline. This CDR3 comprises 14 residues. V shed 3 bases and J 6 bases; nucleotides not matched to a gene: 7. CDR3 coding DNA: TGTGCCAGCAGCGCTGGACAGGGGTTTGCCGAGCAGTACTTC. Protein sequence: CASSAGQGFAEQYF.

The J gene is TRBJ1-1, the V gene TRBV29-1, with 12 bases that match TRBD1. Germline V CDR1 and CDR2: SQVTM, ANQGSEA. V lost 8 bases and J lost 3; bases outside the gene matches: 13. This CDR3 is 16 amino acids long. The CDR3 spells CSPRDRGPGGHTEAFF. DNA of the CDR3: TGCAGCCCAAGGGACAGGGGGCCAGGCGGTCACACTGAAGCTTTCTTT.

The J gene is TRBJ2-4, the V gene TRBV7-2; perhaps TRBD1 as D (5 bases). The CDR3 contains 15 residues. Between the trimmed V and J ends, which lost 1 base and 6 bases, there was a span of 13 bases. Germline CDR1 and CDR2: SGHTA and FQGNSA. DNA of the CDR3: TGTGCCAGCAGCTTAGGAGGTCAGGGCAGAAACATTCAGTACTTC. Translation: CASSLGGQGRNIQYF.

This clonotype has just a few counts. The rearrangement uses TRBV27 and TRBJ2-7; 9 bases line up with TRBD2. The V segment lost 6 bases and the J segment 4 bases; nucleotides outside the gene matches: 16. CDR1 is MNHEY and CDR2 is SMNVEV in the germline V gene (reference sequence). CDR3 length: 17 amino acids. CDR3 nucleotide sequence: TGTGCCAGCAGGCCGTCAGCGGGGGGAGGCATCGCGTACGAGCAGTACTTC. Amino acid sequence: CASRPSAGGGIAYEQYF.

V and J are TRBV28 and TRBJ1-5; D may be TRBD1 (5 bases). The V end lost 3 bases, the J end lost 15 bases, and 12 bases lay between the germline ends. This CDR3 has 11 amino acids. From germline, CDR1 is MDHEN and CDR2 SYDVKM. The CDR3 loop is CASSLLDKRHF. The CDR3 nucleotides read TGTGCCAGCAGTTTGTTGGACAAGAGGCATTTT.

The J gene is TRBJ1-1, the V gene TRBV7-9; TRBD1 is a possible D gene (5 bases). Trimming took 4 bases from V and 5 from J, leaving 17 bases between them. This CDR3 contains 15 residues. Germline V CDR1 and CDR2: SEHNR, FQNEAQ (reference sequence). CDR3 DNA sequence: TGTGCCAGCAGCTCAACTGGGGGATGGGGGACTGAAGCTTTCTTT. This translates into CASSSTGGWGTEAFF.

There are a few counts of this clonotype. CDR3 nucleotides: TGTGCCAGCAGTTTATATCAGGGCGGCTATGGCTACACCTTC. Translating gives CASSLYQGGYGYTF. The rearrangement links TRBV12-3 or TRBV12-4 to TRBJ1-2, with a possible D match to TRBD1 (5 bases). This CDR3 region has 14 residues. V was pared by 2 bases and J by 4 bases, with 11 bases between.

The gene calls are TRBV7-2 and TRBJ1-2, with D tentatively TRBD1 (5 bases). The CDR3 covers 13 residues. Trimming left V 5 bases short and J 8 bases short, with 15 bases between. CDR1 SGHTA and CDR2 FQGNSA come from the germline V gene. The CDR3 loop reads CASSVEQVGGYTF. In DNA form, the CDR3 reads TGTGCCAGCAGCGTAGAACAGGTGGGAGGCTACACCTTC.

The chain uses TRBV25-1 and TRBJ1-2; D is possibly TRBD1 (6 bases). Deletions cut 4 bases from V and 7 bases from J, with 7 bases between. CDR3 length: 11 amino acids. Germline-derived CDR1 and CDR2 are MGHDK and SYGVNS. The CDR3 region is CASSGGAGYTF. The CDR3 DNA follows: TGTGCCAGCAGTGGGGGGGCTGGCTACACCTTC.

The J gene is TRBJ2-7, the V gene TRBV11-2; tentative D call: TRBD1 (5 bases). Germline V gives CDR1 SGHAT, CDR2 FQNNGV. The CDR3 contains 15 residues. V lost 5 bases to trimming and J lost 0 bases, with 14 bases between them. The CDR3 DNA reads TGTGCCAGCAGCAAAACAGGTTTCAGCTCCTACGAGCAGTACTTC. Amino acids: CASSKTGFSSYEQYF. Using reference TRBV11-2 and TRBJ2-7 for the parts outside the CDR3, the full variable domain is EAGVAQSPRYKIIEKRQSVAFWCNPISGHATLYWYQQILGQGPKLLIQFQNNGVVDDSQLPKDRFSAERLKGVDSTLKIQPAKLEDSAVYLCASSKTGFSSYEQYFGPGTRLTVT.

V usage is TRBV28 and J usage is TRBJ2-5, with TRBD2 matching over 10 bases. CDR1 and CDR2 from the germline V gene are MDHEN and SYDVKM. CDR3 length equals 20 residues. Losses at the gene ends were 3 bases for V and 2 bases for J; bases not matched to a gene: 18. The CDR3 coding sequence is TGTGCCAGCAGTTTTACTAGCGGGGTATATCCCCCCCAAAAACAAGAGACCCAGTACTTC. This codes for CASSFTSGVYPPQKQETQYF.

Here the CDR3 reads CASSSVRGEKLFF. DNA for the CDR3: TGTGCCAGCAGCTCCGTCCGGGGAGAAAAACTGTTTTTT. The V and J genes are TRBV11-2 and TRBJ1-4; D not resolved. The CDR3 runs to 13 residues. The V end was cut by 4 bases, the J end by 8 bases, with 11 bases between. Germline V gene sequence: CDR1 SGHAT, CDR2 FQNNGV.

V is TRBV5-6 and J is TRBJ2-7; D may correspond to TRBD1 or TRBD2 (6 bases each). Germline V gives CDR1 SGHDT, CDR2 YYEEEE. The CDR3 is made up of 14 amino acids. V shed 4 bases and J shed 3 bases, with 14 bases lying between them. The DNA of the CDR3 is TGTGCCAGCAGCCCCGGGGGCAATGTCTACGAGCAGTACTTC. Protein product: CASSPGGNVYEQYF.

The V gene is TRBV6-6, the J gene TRBJ2-2, with D possibly matching TRBD1 (6 bases). The CDR3 loop spans 15 amino acids. Germline values: CDR1 MNHNY, CDR2 SVGAGI (reference sequence). The V and J ends lost 5 bases and 5 bases respectively, with 15 bases between them. CDR3 nucleotides: TGTGCCAGCAGTCGACGACAGGCGGAGACCGGGGAGCTGTTTTTT. Protein: CASSRRQAETGELFF.

The rearrangement joins TRBV19 to TRBJ1-5; D not certain. The V and J ends lost 5 bases and 7 bases respectively, with 12 bases between them. The germline V gene encodes CDR1 LNHDA and CDR2 SQIVND (reference sequence). The CDR3 spans 13 residues. The CDR3 loop is CASSVDGLQPQHF. The CDR3 bases are TGTGCCAGTAGTGTCGATGGGTTACAGCCCCAGCATTTT.

This clonotype came up a few times. This rearrangement joins TRBV7-9 to TRBJ2-1, with D perhaps given as TRBD1 or TRBD2 (6 bases each). Trimming took 4 bases from V and 4 from J, leaving 17 bases between them. This CDR3 spans 16 amino acids. Germline CDR1 reads SEHNR; CDR2 reads FQNEAQ (reference sequence). The CDR3 nucleotides are TGTGCCAGCAGCTCCGGAGGGGGACCCACATACAATGAGCAGTTCTTC. Translating gives CASSSGGGPTYNEQFF.

V and J are TRBV7-2 and TRBJ2-5, with unresolved D. V lost 4 bases, J lost 5 bases, and 8 bases lay in between. The germline V gene has CDR1 SGHTA and CDR2 FQGNSA. The CDR3 contains 12 residues. For the CDR3, the DNA is TGTGCCAGCAGCTCTGATCCGGAGACCCAGTACTTC. This sequence encodes CASSSDPETQYF. The variable domain in full, completed from reference TRBV7-2 and TRBJ2-5, reads GAGVSQSPSNKVTEKGKDVELRCDPISGHTALYWYRQSLGQGLEFLIYFQGNSAPDKSGLPSDRFSAERTGGSVSTLTIQRTQQEDSAVYLCASSSDPETQYFGPGTRLLVL.